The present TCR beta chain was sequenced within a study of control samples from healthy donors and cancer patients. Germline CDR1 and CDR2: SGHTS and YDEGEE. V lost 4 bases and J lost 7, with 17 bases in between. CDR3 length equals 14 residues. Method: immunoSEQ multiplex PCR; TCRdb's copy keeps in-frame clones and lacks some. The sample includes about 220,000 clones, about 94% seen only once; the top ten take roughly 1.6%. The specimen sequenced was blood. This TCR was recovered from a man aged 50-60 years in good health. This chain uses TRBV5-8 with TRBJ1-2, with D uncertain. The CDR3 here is CASSLRASFGGYTF. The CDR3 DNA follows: TGTGCCAGCAGCCTCCGAGCAAGTTTCGGTGGCTACACCTTC.